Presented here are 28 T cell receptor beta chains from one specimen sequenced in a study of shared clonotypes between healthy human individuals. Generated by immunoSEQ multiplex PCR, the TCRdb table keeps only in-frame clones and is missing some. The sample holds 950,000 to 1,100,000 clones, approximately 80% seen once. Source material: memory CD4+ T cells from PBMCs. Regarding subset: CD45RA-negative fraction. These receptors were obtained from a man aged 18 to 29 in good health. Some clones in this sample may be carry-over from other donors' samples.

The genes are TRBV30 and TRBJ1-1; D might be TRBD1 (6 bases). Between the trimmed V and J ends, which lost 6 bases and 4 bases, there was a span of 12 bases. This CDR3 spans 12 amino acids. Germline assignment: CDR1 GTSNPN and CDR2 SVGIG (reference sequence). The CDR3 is CACYRVGTEAFF. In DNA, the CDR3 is TGTGCCTGTTACAGGGTTGGCACTGAAGCTTTCTTT.

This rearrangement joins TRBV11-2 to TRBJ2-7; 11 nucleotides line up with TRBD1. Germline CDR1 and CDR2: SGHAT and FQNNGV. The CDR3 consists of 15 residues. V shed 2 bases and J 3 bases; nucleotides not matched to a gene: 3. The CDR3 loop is CASSLFGTGGYEQYF. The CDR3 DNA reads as TGTGCCAGCAGCTTATTCGGGACAGGGGGCTACGAGCAGTACTTC.

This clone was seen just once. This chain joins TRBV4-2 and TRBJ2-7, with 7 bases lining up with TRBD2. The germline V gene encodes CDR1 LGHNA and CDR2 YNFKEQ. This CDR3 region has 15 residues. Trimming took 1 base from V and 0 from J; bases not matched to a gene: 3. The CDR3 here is CASSQVGGSSYEQYF. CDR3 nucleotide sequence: TGTGCCAGCAGCCAAGTTGGCGGGAGCTCCTACGAGCAGTACTTC.

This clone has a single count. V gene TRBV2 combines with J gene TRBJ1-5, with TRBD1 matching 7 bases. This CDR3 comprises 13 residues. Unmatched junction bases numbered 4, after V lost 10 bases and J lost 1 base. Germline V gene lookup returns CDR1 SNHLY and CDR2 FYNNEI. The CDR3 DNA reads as TGTGCCACCTCAGGGGGAAGCAATCAGCCCCAGCATTTT. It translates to CATSGGSNQPQHF.

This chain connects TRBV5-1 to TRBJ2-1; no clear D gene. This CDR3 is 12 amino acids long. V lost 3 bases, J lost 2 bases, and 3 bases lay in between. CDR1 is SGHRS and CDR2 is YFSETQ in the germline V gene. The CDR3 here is CASSSTYNEQFF. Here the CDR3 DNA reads TGCGCCAGCAGCTCCACCTACAATGAGCAGTTCTTC.

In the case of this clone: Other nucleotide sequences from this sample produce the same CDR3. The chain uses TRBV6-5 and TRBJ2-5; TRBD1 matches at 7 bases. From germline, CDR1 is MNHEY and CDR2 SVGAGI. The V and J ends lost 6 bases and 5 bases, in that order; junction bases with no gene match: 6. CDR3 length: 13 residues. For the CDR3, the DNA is TGTGCCAGCAGACGACAGGGTAGGGAGACCCAGTACTTC. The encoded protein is CASRRQGRETQYF.

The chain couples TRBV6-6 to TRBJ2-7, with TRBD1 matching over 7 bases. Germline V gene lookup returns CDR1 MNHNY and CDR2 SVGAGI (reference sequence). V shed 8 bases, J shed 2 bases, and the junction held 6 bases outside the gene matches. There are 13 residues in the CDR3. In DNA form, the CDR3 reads TGTGCCAGCCAAAACAGGGGTGCCTACGAGCAGTACTTC. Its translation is CASQNRGAYEQYF.

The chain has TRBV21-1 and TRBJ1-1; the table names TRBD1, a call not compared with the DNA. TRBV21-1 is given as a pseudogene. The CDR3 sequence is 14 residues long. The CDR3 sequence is CASSKDRGDTEAFF. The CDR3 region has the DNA TGTGCCAGCAGCAAAGACAGGGGGGACACTGAAGCTTTCTTT.

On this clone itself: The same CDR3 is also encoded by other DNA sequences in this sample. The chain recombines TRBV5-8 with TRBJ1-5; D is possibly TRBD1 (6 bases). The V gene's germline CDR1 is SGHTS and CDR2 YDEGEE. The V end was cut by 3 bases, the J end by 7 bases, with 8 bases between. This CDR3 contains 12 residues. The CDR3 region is CASSWGAQPQHF. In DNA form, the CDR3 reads TGTGCCAGCAGCTGGGGGGCGCAGCCCCAGCATTTT.

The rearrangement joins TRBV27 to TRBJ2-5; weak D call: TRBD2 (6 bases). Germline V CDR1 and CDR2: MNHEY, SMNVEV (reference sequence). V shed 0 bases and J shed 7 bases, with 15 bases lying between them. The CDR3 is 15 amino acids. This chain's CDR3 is CASSLSRVAEGTQYF. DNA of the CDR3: TGTGCCAGCAGTTTATCGAGGGTAGCGGAAGGGACCCAGTACTTC.

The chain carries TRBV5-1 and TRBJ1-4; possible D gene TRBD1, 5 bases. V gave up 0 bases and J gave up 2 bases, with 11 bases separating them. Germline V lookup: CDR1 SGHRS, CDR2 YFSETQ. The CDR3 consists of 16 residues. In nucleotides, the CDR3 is TGCGCCAGCAGCTTGGGGGGGTTGAGGACTAATGAAAAACTGTTTTTT. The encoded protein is CASSLGGLRTNEKLFF.

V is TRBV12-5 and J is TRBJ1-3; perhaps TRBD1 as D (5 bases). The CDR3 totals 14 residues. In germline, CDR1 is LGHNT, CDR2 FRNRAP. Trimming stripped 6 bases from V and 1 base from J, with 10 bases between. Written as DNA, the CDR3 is TGTGCTAGTGGCCTGACAGAGTCTGGAAACACCATATATTTT. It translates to CASGLTESGNTIYF.

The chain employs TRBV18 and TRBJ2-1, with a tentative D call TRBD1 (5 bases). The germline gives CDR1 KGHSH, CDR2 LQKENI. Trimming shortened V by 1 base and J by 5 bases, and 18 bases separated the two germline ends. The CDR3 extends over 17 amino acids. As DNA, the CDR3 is TGTGCCAGCTCACCACTGGGGCTGGGTTCAAGGCACAATGAGCAGTTCTTC. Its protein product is CASSPLGLGSRHNEQFF.

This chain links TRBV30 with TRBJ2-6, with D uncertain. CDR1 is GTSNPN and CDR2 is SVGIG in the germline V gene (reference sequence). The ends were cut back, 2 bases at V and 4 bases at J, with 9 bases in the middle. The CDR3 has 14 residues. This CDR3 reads CAWSMSTGANVLTF. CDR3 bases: TGTGCCTGGAGTATGTCAACCGGGGCCAACGTCCTGACTTTC.

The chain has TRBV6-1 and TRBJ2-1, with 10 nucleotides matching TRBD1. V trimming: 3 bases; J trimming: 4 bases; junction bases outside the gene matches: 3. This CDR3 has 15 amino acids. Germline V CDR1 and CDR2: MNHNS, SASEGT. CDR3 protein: CASSDGTGEYNEQFF. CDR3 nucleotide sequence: TGTGCCAGCAGTGACGGGACAGGGGAATACAATGAGCAGTTCTTC.

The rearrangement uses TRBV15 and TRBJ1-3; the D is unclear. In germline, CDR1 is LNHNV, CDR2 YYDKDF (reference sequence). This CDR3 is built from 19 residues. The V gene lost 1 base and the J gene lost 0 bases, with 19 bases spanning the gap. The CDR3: CATSRGLQRLLPSGNTIYF. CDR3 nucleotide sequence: TGTGCCACCAGCAGAGGCTTACAGCGCCTACTTCCCTCTGGAAACACCATATATTTT.

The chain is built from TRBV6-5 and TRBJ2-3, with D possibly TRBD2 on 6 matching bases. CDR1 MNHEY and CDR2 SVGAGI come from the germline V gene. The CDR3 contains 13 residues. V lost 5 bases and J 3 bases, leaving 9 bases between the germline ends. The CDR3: CASSGGLTDTQYF. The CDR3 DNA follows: TGTGCCAGCAGTGGGGGACTTACAGATACGCAGTATTTT.

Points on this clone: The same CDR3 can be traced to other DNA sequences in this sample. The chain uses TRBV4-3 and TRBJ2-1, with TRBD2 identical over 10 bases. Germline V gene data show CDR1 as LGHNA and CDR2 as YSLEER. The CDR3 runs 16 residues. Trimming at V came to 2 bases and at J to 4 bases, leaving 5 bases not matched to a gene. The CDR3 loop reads CASSQRTSGIYNEQFF. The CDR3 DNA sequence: TGCGCCAGCAGCCAACGGACTAGCGGCATATACAATGAGCAGTTCTTC.

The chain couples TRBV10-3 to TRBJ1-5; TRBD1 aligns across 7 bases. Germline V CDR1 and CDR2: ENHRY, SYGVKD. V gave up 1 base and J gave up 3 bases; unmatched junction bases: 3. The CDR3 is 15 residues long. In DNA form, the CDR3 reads TGTGCCATCAGTGAGTTCGGACAGGACAATCAGCCCCAGCATTTT. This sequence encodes CAISEFGQDNQPQHF.

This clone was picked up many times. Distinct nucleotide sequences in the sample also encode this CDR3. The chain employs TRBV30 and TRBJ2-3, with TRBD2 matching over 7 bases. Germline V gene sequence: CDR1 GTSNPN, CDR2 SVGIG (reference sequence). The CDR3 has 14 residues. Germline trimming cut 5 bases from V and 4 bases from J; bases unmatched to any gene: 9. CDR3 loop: CAWDSGFAPDTQYF. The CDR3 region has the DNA TGTGCCTGGGATAGCGGGTTTGCCCCAGATACGCAGTATTTT.

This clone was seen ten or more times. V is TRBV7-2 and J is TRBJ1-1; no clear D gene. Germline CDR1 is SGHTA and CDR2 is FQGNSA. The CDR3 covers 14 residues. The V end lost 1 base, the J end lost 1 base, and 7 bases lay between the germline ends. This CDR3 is CASSLVGRNTEAFF. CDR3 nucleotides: TGTGCCAGCAGCTTAGTCGGCCGGAACACTGAAGCTTTCTTT.

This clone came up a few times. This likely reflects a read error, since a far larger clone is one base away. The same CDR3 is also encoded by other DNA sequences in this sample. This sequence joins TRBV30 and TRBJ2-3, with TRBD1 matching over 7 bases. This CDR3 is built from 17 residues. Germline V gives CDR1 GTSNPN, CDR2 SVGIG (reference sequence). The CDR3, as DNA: TGTGCCTGGAGTCTATTTCGGACAGGTACCCGCACGGATACGCAGTATTTT. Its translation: CAWSLFRTGTRTDTQYF.

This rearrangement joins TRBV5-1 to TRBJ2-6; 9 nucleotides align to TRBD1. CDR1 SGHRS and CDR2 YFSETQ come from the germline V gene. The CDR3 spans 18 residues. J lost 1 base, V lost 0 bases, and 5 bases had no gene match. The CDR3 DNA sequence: TGCGCCAGCAGCTTGGCCGAAGGGACAGGGTCTGGGGCCAACGTCCTGACTTTC. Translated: CASSLAEGTGSGANVLTF. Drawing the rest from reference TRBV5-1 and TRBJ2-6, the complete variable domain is KAGVTQTPRYLIKTRGQQVTLSCSPISGHRSVSWYQQTPGQGLQFLFEYFSETQRNKGNFPGRFSGRQFSNSRSEMNVSTLELGDSALYLCASSLAEGTGSGANVLTFGAGSRLTVL.

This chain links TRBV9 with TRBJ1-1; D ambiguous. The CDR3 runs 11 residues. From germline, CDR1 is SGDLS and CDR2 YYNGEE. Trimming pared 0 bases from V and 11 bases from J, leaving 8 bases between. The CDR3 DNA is TGTGCCAGCAGCGTAGTAGGGCGGGCTTTCTTT. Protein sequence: CASSVVGRAFF.

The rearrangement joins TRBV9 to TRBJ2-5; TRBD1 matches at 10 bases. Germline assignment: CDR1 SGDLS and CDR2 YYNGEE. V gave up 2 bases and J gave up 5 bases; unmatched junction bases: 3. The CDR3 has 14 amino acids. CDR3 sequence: CASSVGTGAETQYF. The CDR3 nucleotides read TGTGCCAGCAGCGTGGGGACAGGGGCGGAGACCCAGTACTTC.

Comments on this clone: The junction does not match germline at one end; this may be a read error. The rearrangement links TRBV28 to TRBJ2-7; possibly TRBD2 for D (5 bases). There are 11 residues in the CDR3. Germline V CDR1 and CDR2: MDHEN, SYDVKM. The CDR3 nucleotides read TGTGCCAGCAGTTTACACGGGATCGTGCACTTC. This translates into CASSLHGIVHF.

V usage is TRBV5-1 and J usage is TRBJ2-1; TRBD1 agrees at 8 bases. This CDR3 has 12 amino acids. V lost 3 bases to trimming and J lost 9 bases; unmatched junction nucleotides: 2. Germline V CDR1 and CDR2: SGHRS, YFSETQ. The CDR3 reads CASSSQGGEQFF. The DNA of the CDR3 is TGCGCCAGCAGCTCACAGGGGGGTGAGCAGTTCTTC. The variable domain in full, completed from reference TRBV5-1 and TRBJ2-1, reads KAGVTQTPRYLIKTRGQQVTLSCSPISGHRSVSWYQQTPGQGLQFLFEYFSETQRNKGNFPGRFSGRQFSNSRSEMNVSTLELGDSALYLCASSSQGGEQFFGPGTRLTVL.

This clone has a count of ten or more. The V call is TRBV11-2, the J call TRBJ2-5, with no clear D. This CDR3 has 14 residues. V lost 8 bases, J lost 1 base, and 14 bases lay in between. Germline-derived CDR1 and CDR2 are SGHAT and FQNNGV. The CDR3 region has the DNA TGTGCCAGCTCCATCTATTCGAGCCAAGAGACCCAGTACTTC. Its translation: CASSIYSSQETQYF.